Listed below are T cell receptor beta chains from one sample, sequenced in a study of T cell responses to AZD1222 COVID-19 vaccine. Some clones are missing from TCRdb's copy, which holds only in-frame ones; the method was immunoSEQ multiplex PCR. The table records about 180,000 clones, about 93% of them present only once. This specimen was peripheral blood, taken 28 days after the second dose of the MenACWY control vaccine. Receptors originate from an adult who received the MenACWY meningococcal vaccine as a control. The conserved cysteine and the conserved F or W are not part of the CDR3 here. Fields, in order: V gene, D gene, CDR3 protein. A D gene is named only where the DNA matches it firmly.

V gene: TRBV4-2; D gene: .; CDR3 protein: ASSPQRDAFIWSGYT
V gene: TRBV6-5; D gene: TRBD2; CDR3 protein: ASSYDSSGGYEQY
V gene: TRBV19; D gene: .; CDR3 protein: ASKSTGELF
V gene: TRBV4-1; D gene: TRBD1; CDR3 protein: ASSRQTGVTYGYT
V gene: TRBV11-1; D gene: .; CDR3 protein: ASRPHLRAGAEAF
V gene: TRBV3-1/TRBV3-2; D gene: TRBD2; CDR3 protein: ASSQDNGGSTDTQY
V gene: TRBV9; D gene: .; CDR3 protein: ASSATVGTNEKLF
V gene: TRBV25-1; D gene: .; CDR3 protein: ASSEYQGGYT
V gene: TRBV7-2; D gene: .; CDR3 protein: ASSMTSFYEQY
V gene: TRBV10-1; D gene: .; CDR3 protein: ASSEWTGGTEAF
V gene: TRBV3-1/TRBV3-2; D gene: .; CDR3 protein: ASSQGETGYGYT
V gene: TRBV15; D gene: TRBD1; CDR3 protein: ATSRGDREGYT
V gene: TRBV3-1/TRBV3-2; D gene: .; CDR3 protein: ASSSTPGTYYGYT
V gene: TRBV3-1/TRBV3-2; D gene: .; CDR3 protein: ASSRTGSGYT
V gene: TRBV28; D gene: .; CDR3 protein: ASSLSGPATGNTIY
V gene: TRBV4-3; D gene: TRBD1; CDR3 protein: ASSHTTGSHEKLF
V gene: TRBV7-9; D gene: .; CDR3 protein: ASSLGGSINSPLH
V gene: TRBV10-1; D gene: TRBD1; CDR3 protein: ASSESGRGLDEQY
V gene: TRBV18; D gene: .; CDR3 protein: ASSPLGNNYGYT
V gene: TRBV7-9; D gene: .; CDR3 protein: ASIAAGKGAF
V gene: TRBV30; D gene: .; CDR3 protein: AFNGITEAF
V gene: TRBV7-2; D gene: TRBD1; CDR3 protein: ASSLGPNRLRDRGGYT
V gene: TRBV11-1; D gene: .; CDR3 protein: ASSLGTESRAF
V gene: TRBV3-1/TRBV3-2; D gene: .; CDR3 protein: ASSQLYEQY
V gene: TRBV7-8; D gene: .; CDR3 protein: ASSLERPGSSYEQY
V gene: TRBV2; D gene: .; CDR3 protein: ASSDEGWGYT
V gene: TRBV19; D gene: .; CDR3 protein: ASTQGGQRNTGELF
V gene: TRBV5-1; D gene: .; CDR3 protein: ASRGPGSTDTQY
V gene: TRBV11-2; D gene: TRBD1; CDR3 protein: ASSWRGPGNTIY
V gene: TRBV19; D gene: TRBD1; CDR3 protein: ASIRTGGVRNQPQH
V gene: TRBV15; D gene: .; CDR3 protein: ATSREQNTEAF
V gene: TRBV6-5; D gene: .; CDR3 protein: ASRSGFFGEQY
V gene: TRBV7-9; D gene: TRBD1; CDR3 protein: ASRGQGIGGYT
V gene: TRBV5-1; D gene: .; CDR3 protein: ASSLDGINSPLH
V gene: TRBV18; D gene: TRBD1; CDR3 protein: ASSPRQGDTGELF
V gene: TRBV30; D gene: .; CDR3 protein: AWSDAGPMMYQPQH
V gene: TRBV6-5; D gene: .; CDR3 protein: ASSSRDGQGRSEQY
V gene: TRBV6-5; D gene: TRBD1; CDR3 protein: ASSYRGGIRYGYT
V gene: TRBV6-1; D gene: .; CDR3 protein: ASSEVRFSGELF
V gene: TRBV27; D gene: .; CDR3 protein: ASSLLGGGQETQY
V gene: TRBV5-1; D gene: .; CDR3 protein: ASSTGASYEQY
V gene: TRBV5-1; D gene: TRBD1; CDR3 protein: ASSSPSGTGGSEQY
V gene: TRBV5-5; D gene: TRBD2; CDR3 protein: ASSWGRDEQY
V gene: TRBV11-2; D gene: .; CDR3 protein: ASSLVGDQTYEQY
V gene: TRBV19; D gene: .; CDR3 protein: ASRQAVSYEQY
V gene: TRBV19; D gene: .; CDR3 protein: ASSPSGNTIY
V gene: TRBV2; D gene: .; CDR3 protein: AAGRAPRGEQY
V gene: TRBV6-5; D gene: TRBD1; CDR3 protein: ASGARTGIGGTQY
V gene: TRBV28; D gene: TRBD1; CDR3 protein: ASSSRGGAFPLNEQF
V gene: TRBV6-2/TRBV6-3; D gene: .; CDR3 protein: ASSYSIRGSGSPLH
V gene: TRBV12-5; D gene: .; CDR3 protein: ASGAGRRAYNEQF
V gene: TRBV30; D gene: .; CDR3 protein: AWGRAGSPLH